The 26 T cell receptor beta chains presented below share a single source sample, sequenced in a study of OX40 agonist ivuxolimab in advanced cancers. Sequencing used immunoSEQ multiplex PCR; TCRdb keeps in-frame clones, though not all of them. The repertoire has roughly 60,000 clones, about 90% of them found once; the top ten carry around 5%. The sample in question was CD4+ or CD8+ T cells sorted from blood, obtained in a trial of the OX40 agonist ivuxolimab. These receptors all come from an adult with an advanced solid tumor such as melanoma, head and neck, liver or kidney cancer.

The genes are TRBV7-8 and TRBJ1-5, with 9 bases aligning to TRBD1. The CDR3 runs 15 residues. Looked up from germline, CDR1 is SGHVS and CDR2 is FQNEAQ. Trimming took 3 bases from V and 7 from J; bases not matched to a gene: 7. The CDR3 loop is CASSFIRDRAQPQHF. CDR3 coding DNA: TGTGCCAGCAGCTTTATCCGGGACAGGGCCCAGCCCCAGCATTTT.

V is TRBV6-5 and J is TRBJ2-7; possibly TRBD1 or TRBD2 for D (5 bases each). The CDR3 runs 15 residues. V lost 6 bases and J lost 4, with 19 bases in between. Germline lookup yields CDR1 MNHEY and CDR2 SVGAGI. CDR3 bases: TGTGCCAGCAGGACCCGGGACCGAAGAGAGTACGAGCAGTACTTC. Amino acid sequence: CASRTRDRREYEQYF.

For this clone: Other DNA sequences within the sample encode an identical CDR3. The chain is built from TRBV18 and TRBJ2-5; D not resolved. V lost 0 bases to trimming and J lost 5 bases, with 7 bases between them. Germline lookup yields CDR1 KGHSH and CDR2 LQKENI. There are 13 residues in the CDR3. The CDR3 DNA follows: TGTGCCAGCTCACCACCCGAAGAGGAGACCCAGTACTTC. Protein: CASSPPEEETQYF.

This chain uses TRBV7-8 with TRBJ2-1; possibly TRBD2 for D (6 bases). The CDR3 loop spans 16 amino acids. The germline V gene has CDR1 SGHVS and CDR2 FQNEAQ. V gave up 0 bases and J gave up 10 bases, with 19 bases separating them. The CDR3 sequence is CASSLARARDSAEQFF. The CDR3 bases are TGTGCCAGCAGCTTAGCGCGGGCCAGGGACTCAGCCGAGCAGTTCTTC.

J is TRBJ2-1 and V is TRBV7-2, with TRBD2 matching over 7 bases. Germline CDR1 and CDR2: SGHTA and FQGNSA. J was trimmed by 10 bases and V by 1 base; bases with no gene match: 10. The CDR3 sequence is 15 residues long. The CDR3 nucleotides are TGTGCCAGCAGCTTAGAATCTAGCGGATTCGGAGAGCAGTTCTTC. Protein sequence: CASSLESSGFGEQFF.

V and J are TRBV29-1 and TRBJ1-1; D unresolved. This CDR3 is 12 amino acids long. V dropped 4 bases and J dropped 1 base, with 7 bases sitting between them. Germline V gives CDR1 SQVTM, CDR2 ANQGSEA. The CDR3 region is CSVAGGNTEAFF. CDR3 DNA: TGCAGCGTTGCGGGTGGGAACACTGAAGCTTTCTTT.

The V call is TRBV4-3, the J call TRBJ2-2; tentative D call: TRBD2 (7 bases). The CDR3 covers 15 residues. The germline V gene encodes CDR1 LGHNA and CDR2 YSLEER. Trimming stripped 1 base from V and 5 bases from J, with 11 bases between. In nucleotides, the CDR3 is TGCGCCAGCAGCCAAGCCAGGGGAGGGACCGGGGAGCTGTTTTTT. It codes for CASSQARGGTGELFF.

This chain connects TRBV29-1 to TRBJ2-3; 7 bases align to TRBD2. V lost 7 bases and J lost 0; bases outside the gene matches: 4. The germline V gene encodes CDR1 SQVTM and CDR2 ANQGSEA. CDR3 length equals 13 residues. The CDR3 DNA follows: TGCAGCGGGGGACTACCTAGCACAGATACGCAGTATTTT. It encodes CSGGLPSTDTQYF.

This clone was picked up a small number of times. The J gene is TRBJ1-1, the V gene TRBV19; TRBD1 agrees at 8 bases. CDR1 and CDR2 from the germline V gene are LNHDA and SQIVND (reference sequence). With 10 bases clipped from V and 0 bases from J, the junction kept 13 bases outside the gene matches. This CDR3 region has 16 residues. The CDR3 loop reads CATSGQGGLLNTEAFF. In DNA form, the CDR3 reads TGTGCCACCTCTGGACAGGGAGGATTGCTGAACACTGAAGCTTTCTTT.

A single count supports this clone. The J gene is TRBJ1-1, the V gene TRBV6-1; D might be TRBD1 (5 bases). Germline V gene sequence: CDR1 MNHNS, CDR2 SASEGT. Trimming shortened V by 1 base and J by 5 bases, and 11 bases separated the two germline ends. The CDR3 has 14 residues. Written as DNA, the CDR3 is TGTGCCAGCAGTGAAGACAGGTCAGGAACTGAAGCTTTCTTT. This gives the protein CASSEDRSGTEAFF.

The V and J genes are TRBV6-5 and TRBJ2-2; 8 bases line up with TRBD2. This CDR3 has 15 residues. V lost 7 bases and J lost 3; bases outside the gene matches: 7. The germline gives CDR1 MNHEY, CDR2 SVGAGI. CDR3 in DNA: TGTGCCAGCACCTCTAGCGGGTACTACACCGGGGAGCTGTTTTTT. Its protein is CASTSSGYYTGELFF.

The genes are TRBV5-4 and TRBJ1-3; TRBD1 matches 8 bases. CDR3 length equals 14 residues. CDR1 is SGHNT, CDR2 YYREEE, per germline (reference sequence). J gave up 2 bases and V 9 bases, and 7 bases lay outside the gene matches. The CDR3 here is CAMFLQGAGNTIYF. CDR3 sequence (DNA): TGTGCCATGTTCCTACAGGGGGCTGGAAACACCATATATTTT. The full variable domain, in which reference TRBV5-4 and TRBJ1-3 provide the parts outside the CDR3, is ETGVTQSPTHLIKTRGQQVTLRCSSQSGHNTVSWYQQALGQGPQFIFQYYREEENGRGNFPPRFSGLQFPNYSSELNVNALELDDSALYLCAMFLQGAGNTIYFGEGSWLTVV.

This clone was detected only a few times. The genes are TRBV2 and TRBJ2-3; the match to TRBD1 covers 7 bases. Germline V gene sequence: CDR1 SNHLY, CDR2 FYNNEI. Trimming removed 6 bases from V and 1 base from J; junction bases left unmatched: 7. CDR3 length: 15 amino acids. CDR3 sequence reads: CASRRDRWGTDTQYF. CDR3 nucleotides: TGTGCCAGCAGGAGGGACAGATGGGGCACAGATACGCAGTATTTT.

In this sample, this clone turned up a few times. The same CDR3 is also encoded by other DNA sequences in this sample. V gene TRBV7-8 combines with J gene TRBJ1-5; D call uncertain. V lost 5 bases and J 5 bases, leaving 10 bases between the germline ends. The CDR3 length is 13 residues. The germline V gene has CDR1 SGHVS and CDR2 FQNEAQ. As DNA, the CDR3 is TGTGCCAGCAGCCTAGGGCCAGATCAGCCCCAGCATTTT. This translates into CASSLGPDQPQHF.

This rearrangement joins TRBV10-3 to TRBJ1-2; tentatively, D is TRBD1 (6 bases). Deletions cut 7 bases from V and 1 base from J, with 13 bases between. Germline V gene lookup returns CDR1 ENHRY and CDR2 SYGVKD. CDR3 size: 14 residues. The chain's CDR3 is CAITKDSNNYGYTF. The CDR3 DNA follows: TGTGCCATCACCAAGGACAGTAATAACTATGGCTACACCTTC.

The chain joins TRBV11-2 to TRBJ2-7; D remains ambiguous. Germline assignment: CDR1 SGHAT and CDR2 FQNNGV. V was pared by 0 bases and J by 8 bases, with 20 bases between. The CDR3 runs to 16 residues. CDR3 in DNA: TGTGCCAGCAGCTTAGATAGAACAGCCCGGTTTGATCAGCAGTACTTC. Amino acids: CASSLDRTARFDQQYF.

The chain has TRBV5-1 and TRBJ1-2; 9 nucleotides line up with TRBD1. Germline loops: CDR1 SGHRS, CDR2 YFSETQ. CDR3 length: 14 residues. V trimming: 4 bases; J trimming: 2 bases; junction bases outside the gene matches: 3. This CDR3 reads CASSSTGGNYGYTF. In nucleotides, the CDR3 is TGCGCCAGCAGCAGTACAGGGGGCAACTATGGCTACACCTTC.

This clone showed up just a few times. The same CDR3 is also encoded by other DNA sequences in this sample. This chain links TRBV7-9 with TRBJ1-5; D gene uncertain. With 5 bases removed from V and 2 bases from J, the gap between germline ends came to 7 bases. Germline CDR1 reads SEHNR; CDR2 reads FQNEAQ (reference sequence). CDR3 length: 13 amino acids. The CDR3 sequence: CASSLDGNQPQHF. CDR3 coding DNA: TGTGCCAGCAGCCTGGATGGCAATCAGCCCCAGCATTTT.

The CDR3 is CATGISLSYEQYF. CDR3 DNA: TGTGCCACCGGGATTTCCTTGTCCTACGAGCAGTACTTC. J is TRBJ2-7 and V is TRBV6-1, with D maybe TRBD2 (5 bases). V gave up 10 bases and J gave up 1 base, with 14 bases separating them. The length of the CDR3 is 13 residues. Germline lookup yields CDR1 MNHNS and CDR2 SASEGT.

V is TRBV5-1 and J is TRBJ2-7; no clear D. Germline V gene lookup returns CDR1 SGHRS and CDR2 YFSETQ. This CDR3 contains 13 residues. V shed 4 bases and J shed 3 bases, with 11 bases lying between them. The CDR3: CASSGQDDYEQYF. The DNA for the CDR3 is TGCGCCAGCAGCGGCCAGGATGACTACGAGCAGTACTTC.

The J gene is TRBJ2-2, the V gene TRBV9; TRBD2 is a possible D gene (5 bases). Trimming removed 0 bases at V and 1 base at J, with 7 bases between. Looked up from germline, CDR1 is SGDLS and CDR2 is YYNGEE. The CDR3 covers 15 residues. This CDR3 is CASSVVDWNTGELFF. The CDR3 DNA follows: TGTGCCAGCAGCGTAGTGGACTGGAACACCGGGGAGCTGTTTTTT.

The rearrangement links TRBV6-1 to TRBJ2-7, with a possible D match to TRBD1 (6 bases). V was clipped by 6 bases and J by 3 bases, with 18 bases between them. The germline V gene encodes CDR1 MNHNS and CDR2 SASEGT. The CDR3 sequence is 15 residues long. The CDR3 spells CASSAGTLKGYEQYF. The CDR3 DNA is TGTGCCAGCAGCGCCGGGACACTAAAGGGCTACGAGCAGTACTTC.

This clone rates as medium-sized. The V call is TRBV21-1, the J call TRBJ2-7; whether TRBD2, the table's D call, matches the DNA was not checked. TRBV21-1 constitutes a pseudogene. The CDR3 covers 13 residues. CDR3 DNA: TGTGCCGGGCCGAGGGACTGTCACTACGAGCAGTACTTC. Its protein product is CAGPRDCHYEQYF.

The gene calls are TRBV7-9 and TRBJ1-4; D uncertain. There are 11 residues in the CDR3. V was pared by 1 base and J by 10 bases, with 4 bases between. Germline V gives CDR1 SEHNR, CDR2 FQNEAQ (reference sequence). As DNA, the CDR3 is TGTGCCAGCAGCTTAGGTGTAAAACTGTTTTTT. Its protein product is CASSLGVKLFF.

The chain recombines TRBV4-1 with TRBJ1-4; TRBD1 might be the D (5 bases). This CDR3 contains 13 residues. V was clipped by 2 bases and J by 9 bases, with 10 bases between them. Germline V CDR1 and CDR2: MGHRA, YSYEKL. CDR3 DNA: TGCGCCAGCAGCCAATTCGGGGGGAAAAAACTGTTTTTT. Its translation is CASSQFGGKKLFF.

The chain links TRBV27 to TRBJ2-3, with 12 bases lining up with TRBD1. Germline-derived CDR1 and CDR2 are MNHEY and SMNVEV (reference sequence). V dropped 6 bases and J dropped 5; count of bases not matched to a gene: 3. The CDR3 length is 14 residues. DNA of the CDR3: TGTGCCAGCAGGGGGACAGGGGGCATAGATACGCAGTATTTT. Translated: CASRGTGGIDTQYF.